Below, one T cell receptor (beta chain) is given with its context. Its antigen is currently unknown. Some clones are missing from TCRdb's copy, which holds only in-frame ones; the method was immunoSEQ multiplex PCR. The sample yields roughly 120,000 clones, 88% seen once. The data stem from a study of cytomegalovirus exposure and HLA in healthy donors. Study-wide findings and caveats: Most TCR sequences were seen very rarely across donors, but some public TCRs occurred in many.

Between the trimmed V and J ends, which lost 2 bases and 5 bases, there was a span of 9 bases. Germline CDR1 reads MGHRA; CDR2 reads YSYEKL. CDR3 length: 14 amino acids. Sequenced material: PBMCs. This chain joins TRBV4-1 and TRBJ1-4; D is undetermined. The receptor was isolated from a man younger than 35 in good health and CMV-seronegative. This CDR3 is CASSQIPLNEKLFF. CDR3 coding DNA: TGCGCCAGCAGCCAAATACCTCTAAATGAAAAACTGTTTTTT.